In its sample, the clone carrying this T cell receptor beta chain was seen once. V gave up 5 bases and J gave up 6 bases, with 20 bases separating them. The germline CDR1 and CDR2 sequences are MDHEN and SYDVKM. CDR3 length: 16 amino acids. The sample is drawn from a study of blood T cell repertoires in COVID-19. About the research overall: COVID-19 samples from acute and convalescent phases originated in the United States, Italy and Spain.

Libraries were prepared by immunoSEQ multiplex PCR; TCRdb keeps only in-frame clonotypes and omits some of them. Here the sample spans hundreds of thousands of clones, 75% to 90% being singletons. This clonotype was obtained from a man between 25 and 39 years old who had recovered from COVID-19. What was sequenced was PBMCs or T cells enriched from blood (not recorded which). The V and J genes are TRBV28 and TRBJ2-1, with D tentatively TRBD1 (5 bases). The CDR3 is CASSPSTLAGFNEQFF. DNA of the CDR3: TGTGCCAGCAGTCCCTCCACCCTGGCAGGGTTCAATGAGCAGTTCTTC.